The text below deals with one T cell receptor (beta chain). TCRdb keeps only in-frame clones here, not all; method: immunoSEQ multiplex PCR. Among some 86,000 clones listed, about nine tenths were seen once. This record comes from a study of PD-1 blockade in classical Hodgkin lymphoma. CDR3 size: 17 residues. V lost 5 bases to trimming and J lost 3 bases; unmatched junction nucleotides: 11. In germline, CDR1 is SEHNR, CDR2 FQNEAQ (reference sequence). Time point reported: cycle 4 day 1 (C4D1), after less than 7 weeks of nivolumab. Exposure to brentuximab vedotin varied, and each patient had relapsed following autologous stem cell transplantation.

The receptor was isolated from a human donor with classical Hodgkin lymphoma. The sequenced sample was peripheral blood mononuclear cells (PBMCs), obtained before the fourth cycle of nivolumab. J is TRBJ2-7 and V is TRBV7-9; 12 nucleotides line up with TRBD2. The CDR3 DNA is TGTGCCAGCAGCCAAAGTGGACTAGCGGGGACCTTCTACGAGCAGTACTTC. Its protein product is CASSQSGLAGTFYEQYF.